Presented here are 3 T cell receptor beta chains from one specimen sequenced in a study of regulatory T cells in long-lasting Graves disease. Sample time point: persistent/refractory GD, antithyroid drugs over 5 years with positive TRAb. PBMC-derived RNA was used for the TCR library. Construction of the TCR beta libraries employed iRepertoire HTBI primers in conjunction with Arm-PCR of CDR3 regions. TCRdb processed the multiplex PCR reads anew with MiXCR; each CDR3 protein has one entry. The sample records about 460,000 distinct CDR3 sequences, around a fifth being singletons. The input for sequencing was peripheral blood mononuclear cells (PBMCs), taken when the disease was refractory, from a patient treated with antithyroid drugs. The receptors stem from a female donor with Graves disease.

The chain has TRBV19 and TRBJ1-2; no clear D gene. V lost 7 bases, J lost 4 bases, and 13 bases lay in between. Germline assignment: CDR1 LNHDA and CDR2 SQIVND (reference sequence). CDR3 length equals 13 residues. The CDR3 nucleotides are TGTGCCAGTACTCCGGGGTATGCCTATGGCTACACCTTC. Translated: CASTPGYAYGYTF.

The chain is built from TRBV5-4 and TRBJ2-7; D may be TRBD2 (6 bases). The CDR3 runs to 16 residues. The germline CDR1 and CDR2 sequences are SGHNT and YYREEE (reference sequence). Trimming shortened V by 0 bases and J by 2 bases, and 15 bases separated the two germline ends. The CDR3: CASSLAGGMGTYEQYF. In nucleotides, the CDR3 is TGTGCCAGCAGCTTGGCCGGGGGTATGGGCACCTACGAGCAGTACTTC.

This clonotype has a count of ten or more. The rearrangement joins TRBV6-1 to TRBJ1-1, with D possibly being TRBD1 (5 bases). This CDR3 has 13 residues. Trimming took 10 bases from V and 0 from J, leaving 12 bases between them. Germline CDR1 is MNHNS and CDR2 is SASEGT. CDR3 bases: TGTGCCACCCTGGGGGGGATGAACACTGAAGCTTTCTTT. This codes for CATLGGMNTEAFF.